The clone carrying this TCR beta chain was seen just once. V lost 8 bases and J lost 4; bases outside the gene matches: 14. The CDR3 consists of 17 residues. Germline CDR1 MNHEY, CDR2 SMNVEV (reference sequence). These data are taken from a study of blood T cell repertoires in COVID-19. Study in general: COVID-19 samples collected from the United States, Italy and Spain covered acute and convalescent phases. From T cells, B-cell-depleted T cells, or PBMCs came the material, which was cDNA or gDNA.

The data were produced by immunoSEQ multiplex PCR, yet TCRdb's version contains in-frame clones alone and is incomplete. Of over 150,000 clones detected, over 80% appear once; the ten largest clones hold 3.5% to 4%. The rearrangement uses TRBV27 and TRBJ2-6, with 7 bases fitting TRBD1. The clonotype comes from an older woman who had recovered from COVID-19. The specimen was peripheral blood. This chain's CDR3 is CASRRRQGNFGANVLTF. The CDR3 nucleotides read TGTGCCAGCCGGCGGCGACAGGGCAATTTCGGGGCCAACGTCCTGACTTTC. The whole variable domain, filled in from reference TRBV27 and TRBJ2-6, reads EAQVTQNPRYLITVTGKKLTVTCSQNMNHEYMSWYRQDPGLGLRQIYYSMNVEVTDKGDVPEGYKVSRKEKRNFPLILESPSPNQTSLYFCASRRRQGNFGANVLTFGAGSRLTVL.